This TCR beta chain emerged from a study of T-cell memory formation after mild COVID-19. Study overall: TCR clusters mostly belonged to single donors. Study-level results: The authors did not confirm SARS-CoV-2 specificity of second-wave clones peaking day 37. For contracting clones, CD4+ ones sat mainly in CM and EM, CD8+ in EMRA.

5'RACE with constant-segment primers yielded barcoded, UMI-tagged TCR alpha and TCR beta cDNA libraries. MiXCR was run by TCRdb on the 5' RACE reads, yielding one entry per CDR3 protein. The sample shows under 300,000 distinct CDR3 sequences, roughly 8.2% of them seen only once. Trimming took off 4 bases at V and 2 bases at J, with 9 bases between the two ends. The germline V gene encodes CDR1 SGHRS and CDR2 YFSETQ. This CDR3 contains 13 residues. About this clonotype itself: Its target is unknown.

The specimen sequenced was PBMCs or a T cell subset sorted from them (not recorded which). This receptor was taken from a man aged 18 to 29 who had mild COVID-19 (a few samples of this study predate the infection). Cell type and time point are not known. The genes are TRBV5-1 and TRBJ2-5; D may be TRBD1 (5 bases). The CDR3 spells CASSGAVQETQYF. The DNA of the CDR3 is TGCGCCAGCAGCGGGGCGGTACAAGAGACCCAGTACTTC.